Listed below are T cell receptor beta chains from one sample, sequenced in a study of T cell responses to AZD1222 COVID-19 vaccine. Assay used: immunoSEQ multiplex PCR; TCRdb lists only in-frame clones, some missing. The sample comprises 120,000 or so clones, approximately 90% of which are singletons, and roughly 7% rests with the top ten. The material was peripheral blood, obtained 28 days after the second AZD1222 dose. The receptors were gathered from an adult who received the AZD1222 COVID-19 vaccine. The CDR3 runs from the conserved cysteine through the conserved F or W. D genes are given only for firm matches. The size field is filled for only some rows; it gives once, few, many or a size class.

>TRBV9|TRBD2|TRBJ2-2|.
CASSVRGANTGELFF
TGTGCCAGCAGCGTGCGGGGGGCGAACACCGGGGAGCTGTTTTTT
>TRBV6-2/TRBV6-3|TRBD2|TRBJ2-3|.
CASSFGPGLAGGSTDTQYF
TGTGCCAGCAGTTTCGGACCGGGACTAGCGGGAGGGAGCACAGATACGCAGTATTTT
>TRBV29-1|.|TRBJ2-3|.
CSVDPATDTQYF
TGCAGCGTTGACCCGGCTACAGATACGCAGTATTTT
>TRBV7-2|.|TRBJ2-1|.
CASSLSSSYNEQFF
TGTGCCAGCAGCTTATCCAGCTCCTACAATGAGCAGTTCTTC
>TRBV7-2|TRBD2|TRBJ2-7|.
CASSLVWTSGGSAYEQYF
TGTGCCAGCAGCTTAGTATGGACTAGCGGGGGGTCTGCCTACGAGCAGTACTTC
>TRBV12-3/TRBV12-4|.|TRBJ1-2|.
CASSAEHYGYTF
TGTGCCAGCAGCGCGGAGCACTATGGCTACACCTTC
>TRBV28|.|TRBJ2-7|.
CASSLRKDYPGYEQYF
TGTGCCAGCAGTTTAAGGAAGGATTACCCCGGTTACGAGCAGTACTTC
>TRBV7-9|TRBD2|TRBJ2-3|.
CASSLGIAGSTDTQYF
TGTGCCAGCAGCTTAGGCATAGCGGGAAGCACAGATACGCAGTATTTT
>TRBV28|TRBD1|TRBJ2-1|.
CASTLTGPSSYNEQFF
TGTGCCAGCACCCTGACAGGGCCAAGCTCCTACAATGAGCAGTTCTTC
>TRBV29-1|TRBD1|TRBJ2-5|.
CSGETGPQETQYF
TGCAGCGGAGAGACAGGGCCCCAAGAGACCCAGTACTTC
>TRBV24-1|TRBD2|TRBJ2-1|.
CATSDRTSGRIDEQFF
TGTGCCACCAGTGATCGGACTAGCGGGAGAATCGATGAGCAGTTCTTC
>TRBV19|TRBD2|TRBJ2-1|few
CASSIQGGDYNEQFF
TGTGCCAGTAGCATCCAGGGAGGGGACTACAATGAGCAGTTCTTC
>TRBV3-1/TRBV3-2|.|TRBJ2-7|.
CASSQVEDLAQYF
TGTGCCAGCAGCCAAGTGGAGGACCTCGCGCAGTACTTC
>TRBV4-1|.|TRBJ1-5|.
CASSHLPARADQPQHF
TGCGCCAGCAGCCACCTCCCGGCCAGGGCGGATCAGCCCCAGCATTTT
>TRBV25-1|.|TRBJ2-5|.
CASSELGGETQYF
TGTGCCAGCAGTGAATTGGGGGGCGAGACCCAGTACTTC
>TRBV6-5|TRBD1|TRBJ1-6|once
CASRRTGSHSPLHF
TGTGCCAGCAGGAGGACAGGGTCTCATTCACCCCTCCACTTT
>TRBV5-1|.|TRBJ2-7|.
CASSLVGTHEQYF
TGCGCCAGCAGCTTGGTGGGAACCCACGAGCAGTACTTC
>TRBV27|TRBD1|TRBJ1-4|.
CASSDRQGALGEKLFF
TGTGCCAGCAGTGACCGCCAGGGGGCCTTGGGTGAAAAACTGTTTTTT
>TRBV28|.|TRBJ1-2|.
CASSLKFVGGYTF
TGTGCCAGCAGTTTAAAGTTTGTGGGCGGCTACACCTTC
>TRBV4-1|.|TRBJ2-5|.
CASSQVGSRAYQETQYF
TGCGCCAGCAGCCAAGTAGGTAGTCGGGCCTACCAAGAGACCCAGTACTTC
>TRBV9|TRBD2|TRBJ2-2|.
CASSVKSGGLNTGELFF
TGTGCCAGCAGCGTTAAGAGCGGGGGCCTGAACACCGGGGAGCTGTTTTTT
>TRBV5-1|.|TRBJ2-5|once
CASSLDLTHEETQYF
TGCGCCAGCAGCTTGGATCTGACGCATGAAGAGACCCAGTACTTC
>TRBV6-6|.|TRBJ1-6|.
CASSYVDNSPLHF
TGTGCCAGCAGTTACGTCGATAATTCACCCCTCCACTTT
>TRBV7-9|.|TRBJ1-5|.
CASSLARGEGQPQHF
TGTGCCAGCAGCTTAGCGCGGGGGGAGGGTCAGCCCCAGCATTTT
>TRBV9|.|TRBJ2-5|few
CASSVEMGGETQYF
TGTGCCAGCAGCGTAGAAATGGGGGGCGAGACCCAGTACTTC
>TRBV12-3/TRBV12-4|.|TRBJ1-1|.
CASSFGSPTEAFF
TGTGCCAGCAGTTTCGGTTCCCCCACTGAAGCTTTCTTT
>TRBV28|.|TRBJ1-5|.
CASRQRTVIMPQHF
TGTGCCAGCAGACAAAGGACGGTAATCATGCCCCAGCATTTT
>TRBV6-5|.|TRBJ1-2|.
CASANVNYGYTF
TGTGCCAGCGCGAATGTTAACTATGGCTACACCTTC
>TRBV2|TRBD1|TRBJ2-6|.
CASILRQGAGSGANVLTF
TGTGCCAGCATCCTGAGGCAGGGGGCGGGCTCTGGGGCCAACGTCCTGACTTTC
>TRBV27|TRBD1|TRBJ1-2|.
CASSFTGDGYTF
TGTGCCAGCAGTTTTACAGGGGATGGCTACACCTTC
>TRBV24-1|.|TRBJ2-7|.
CATSDLTGSEQYF
TGTGCCACCAGTGATCTTACAGGGAGCGAGCAGTACTTC
>TRBV12-3/TRBV12-4|.|TRBJ2-3|.
CASSTLVGDTQYF
TGTGCCAGCAGTACCCTGGTGGGAGATACGCAGTATTTT
>TRBV7-6|.|TRBJ1-5|.
CASSPSVGENSNQPQHF
TGTGCCAGCAGCCCCAGCGTGGGAGAAAATAGCAATCAGCCCCAGCATTTT
>TRBV4-1|TRBD2|TRBJ2-7|.
CASSHTSGDLYEQYF
TGCGCCAGCAGCCACACTAGCGGGGACCTCTACGAGCAGTACTTC
>TRBV7-6|.|TRBJ2-7|.
CASSSPVGKQYF
TGTGCCAGCAGTTCACCCGTGGGGAAGCAGTACTTC
>TRBV6-5|.|TRBJ2-2|.
CASILRGSTGELFF
TGTGCCAGCATTCTCAGGGGTTCCACCGGGGAGCTGTTTTTT
>TRBV6-5|TRBD1|TRBJ1-2|.
CASSYWQGDGYTF
TGTGCCAGCAGTTACTGGCAGGGGGATGGCTACACCTTC
>TRBV7-6|.|TRBJ2-2|.
CASSSQLPNTGELFF
TGTGCCAGCAGCTCCCAACTTCCGAACACCGGGGAGCTGTTTTTT
>TRBV6-1|.|TRBJ1-5|once
CASSEAGTGNQPQHF
TGTGCCAGCAGTGAAGCGGGCACGGGCAATCAGCCCCAGCATTTT